A selection of T cell receptor beta chains follows, all from one sample in a study of cytomegalovirus exposure and HLA in healthy donors. Repertoires were generated with immunoSEQ multiplex PCR, while TCRdb's copy carries only in-frame clones and drops some. The sample contains about 160,000 clones, just over 75% of which appear only once. Sequencing was carried out using PBMCs. All receptors derive from a man aged 35 to 55 in good health and CMV-seronegative. Each CDR3 is given with its conserved first and last residue. Fields, in order: clone size, V gene, J gene, D gene, CDR3 DNA, CDR3 protein. A D gene is named only where the DNA matches it firmly. The size of a clone is reported for some rows only, either as once, few or many, or as a class for expanded clones.

-	TRBV19	TRBJ2-1	-	TGTGCCAGTAGTCCGCTGTTCAGACAGGTACATCTGAGGGTTGAGCAGTTCTTC	CASSPLFRQVHLRVEQFF
-	TRBV4-1	TRBJ2-7	-	TGCGCCAGCAGCCAAGACAACAGGGTCTACGAGCAGTACTTC	CASSQDNRVYEQYF
-	TRBV9	TRBJ2-2	TRBD2	TGTGCCAGCAGCGTAGAACTAGCGGGAACGGCCGGGGAGCTGTTTTTT	CASSVELAGTAGELFF
-	TRBV27	TRBJ1-1	TRBD1	TGTGCCAGCAGTACACGACAGGGGGCAAGCACTGAAGCTTTCTTT	CASSTRQGASTEAFF
-	TRBV5-4	TRBJ2-3	TRBD2	TGTGCCAGCAGCCCGCTAGCGGGGGCCACAGATACGCAGTATTTT	CASSPLAGATDTQYF
-	TRBV18	TRBJ2-3	-	TGTGCCAGCTCCCCCGCAGATACGCAGTATTTT	CASSPADTQYF
-	TRBV4-2	TRBJ2-2	TRBD2	TGTGCCAGCAGCCAAGCGCCCGGGAGGGCCATACCCGGGGAGCTGTTTTTT	CASSQAPGRAIPGELFF
once	TRBV4-2	TRBJ2-2	TRBD2	TGTGCCAGCAGCCAGGGACTAGCGGGAGACACCGGGGAGCTGTTTTTT	CASSQGLAGDTGELFF
-	TRBV27	TRBJ2-7	-	TGTGCCAGCAGTTTATCCGGAGGGTGGGGAGGCGAGCAGTACTTC	CASSLSGGWGGEQYF
-	TRBV5-1	TRBJ1-3	-	TGCGCCAGCAGCCAAGGACACGTCTCTGGAAACACCATATATTTT	CASSQGHVSGNTIYF
few	TRBV5-6	TRBJ2-5	TRBD1	TGTGCCAGCAGCTCCCTGGACAGGCCGATTCAAGAGACCCAGTACTTC	CASSSLDRPIQETQYF
-	TRBV7-2	TRBJ2-1	TRBD2	TGTGCCAGCAGCTCCCGACTAGCGGGAGTCCGGAGCTCCTACAATGAGCAGTTCTTC	CASSSRLAGVRSSYNEQFF
-	TRBV6-1	TRBJ1-1	TRBD1	TGTGCCAGCAGGCAGGGGGCTGAAGCTTTCTTT	CASRQGAEAFF
-	TRBV4-2	TRBJ1-1	-	TGTGCCAGCAGCCTAACAGTGTCCATGAACACTGAAGCTTTCTTT	CASSLTVSMNTEAFF
-	TRBV5-1	TRBJ2-7	-	TGCGCCAGCAGCTTGGTGGACAGTCTCTCCTACGAGCAGTACTTC	CASSLVDSLSYEQYF
once	TRBV10-1	TRBJ2-4	-	TGCGCCAGCAGTGGACAGGCTGGGGACATTCAGTACTTC	CASSGQAGDIQYF
-	TRBV28	TRBJ1-1	TRBD1	TGTGCCAGCAGGACCCTCGGGACAGGGGTTAGATCGGCTTTCTTT	CASRTLGTGVRSAFF
-	TRBV5-1	TRBJ1-3	-	TGCGCCAGCAGCTTGACACCGGGGAACAGTGGAAACACCATATATTTT	CASSLTPGNSGNTIYF
-	TRBV7-3	TRBJ2-1	-	TGTGCCAGCAGCTTACTGTCCCCCGGCAATGAGCAGTTCTTC	CASSLLSPGNEQFF
-	TRBV7-3	TRBJ2-3	TRBD1	TGTGCCAGCAGCCTATCCGGGACAGGGGAAACAGATACGCAGTATTTT	CASSLSGTGETDTQYF
-	TRBV7-8	TRBJ1-5	-	TGTGCCAGCAGCTTAGCGTGGGCTGGGGGCGGAGAGCCCCAGCATTTT	CASSLAWAGGGEPQHF
-	TRBV2	TRBJ2-1	TRBD2	TGTGCCAGCAGTGAAGAAGAGGAGCGGGAGCTGTTCTTC	CASSEEEERELFF
-	TRBV4-2	TRBJ1-1	-	TGTGCCAGCAGCCAAAGGGGTGGGGTGAACACTGAAGCTTTCTTT	CASSQRGGVNTEAFF
-	TRBV5-1	TRBJ1-2	-	TGCGCCAGCAGCTTGGGGGCAGGGCGAGGAGGCTACACCTTC	CASSLGAGRGGYTF
-	TRBV5-6	TRBJ1-4	-	TGTGCCAGCAGCTTGTATGGACACCTTGAAAAACTGTTTTTT	CASSLYGHLEKLFF
-	TRBV2	TRBJ2-5	TRBD2	TGTGCCAGCAGCGCTGGACCGGGACTAGCAAGGACCCAGTACTTC	CASSAGPGLARTQYF
-	TRBV15	TRBJ2-1	-	TGTGCCACCAGCAGAGGTGGACAGACATACCATGAGCAGTTCTTC	CATSRGGQTYHEQFF
-	TRBV9	TRBJ2-3	TRBD2	TGTGCCAGCAGCCTGGCTAGCGGATACACAGATACGCAGTATTTT	CASSLASGYTDTQYF
-	TRBV18	TRBJ2-7	-	TGTGCCAGCTCACCTCTCCCCGGGACAACCTCCTACGAGCAGTACTTC	CASSPLPGTTSYEQYF
-	TRBV18	TRBJ2-5	-	TGTGCCAGCTCACCGGCCCAAGAGACCCAGTACTTC	CASSPAQETQYF
-	TRBV19	TRBJ1-5	-	TGTGCCAGTAGTATGAGACAGGATCAGCCCCAGCATTTT	CASSMRQDQPQHF
-	TRBV10-3	TRBJ2-7	-	TGTGCCATCAGTGAGGAACCATCGCTAAGTTACGAGCAGTACTTC	CAISEEPSLSYEQYF
-	TRBV2	TRBJ1-1	TRBD1	TGTGCCAGCAGTGCCCGACAGGGGAAAGCTTTCTTT	CASSARQGKAFF
few	TRBV6-5	TRBJ2-1	-	TGTGCCAGCAGTTACAGCCACCGCAATGAGCAGTTCTTC	CASSYSHRNEQFF
-	TRBV5-4	TRBJ2-7	-	TGTGCCAGCAGCGAGTGGACAGCCTCCTACGAGCAGTACTTC	CASSEWTASYEQYF
-	TRBV11-1	TRBJ1-2	-	TGTGCCAGCAGCCCCGTCGGAGGTTGGGGCTACACCTTC	CASSPVGGWGYTF
-	TRBV21-1	TRBJ2-6	-	-	CASSVGTGTGFSAGANVLTF
-	TRBV19	TRBJ2-2	TRBD2	TGTGCCAGTAGTATAGGGGGGACTAGCCGGATCGGGGAGCTGTTTTTT	CASSIGGTSRIGELFF
-	TRBV6-4	TRBJ2-1	TRBD2	TGTGCCAGCAGTATACTAGCGGGAGTGGGAAATGAGCAGTTCTTC	CASSILAGVGNEQFF
-	TRBV27	TRBJ2-3	TRBD2	TGTGCCAGCAGTTTGGGACTAGCGGGAGCAGATACGCAGTATTTT	CASSLGLAGADTQYF
-	TRBV2	TRBJ2-2	TRBD2	TGTGCCAGCAGTAGGACTAGCGGCACCACCGGGGAGCTGTTTTTT	CASSRTSGTTGELFF
-	TRBV11-2	TRBJ1-4	-	TGTGCCAGCAGCTTAGGGGCTACGGGGTCAAAAGAAAAACTGTTTTTT	CASSLGATGSKEKLFF
-	TRBV9	TRBJ1-1	-	TGTGCCAGCAGCGTCCAGGGTGCGACTGAAGCTTTCTTT	CASSVQGATEAFF
-	TRBV6-1	TRBJ1-3	-	TGTGCCAGCAGTGAATACAGGGCCGGAAACACCATATATTTT	CASSEYRAGNTIYF
-	TRBV6-4	TRBJ2-1	TRBD2	TGTGCCAGCAGTGACCCTCTCTATAGCGGGGGCTCCTACAATGAGCAGTTCTTC	CASSDPLYSGGSYNEQFF
-	TRBV28	TRBJ2-4	-	TGTGCCAGCAGCAGCGCAGCTAAAAACATTCAGTACTTC	CASSSAAKNIQYF
-	TRBV7-9	TRBJ2-7	-	TGTGCCAGCAGCTTAGCTTTACACCCCTACGAGCAGTACTTC	CASSLALHPYEQYF
once	TRBV19	TRBJ2-1	-	TGTGCCAGTAGTATTACAGGGAGCTCCTACAATGAGCAGTTCTTC	CASSITGSSYNEQFF
-	TRBV25-1	TRBJ1-3	TRBD1	TGTGCCTCCGGAATTGGGACAGGGGCGGCAAACACCATATATTTT	CASGIGTGAANTIYF
-	TRBV18	TRBJ2-7	TRBD1	TGTGCCAGCTCACCGCTCCGGGACAGGGTGGCCTACGAGCAGTACTTC	CASSPLRDRVAYEQYF
-	TRBV13	TRBJ2-3	-	TGTGCCAGCAGCGCAGTCACAGATACGCAGTATTTT	CASSAVTDTQYF
-	TRBV5-1	TRBJ2-1	TRBD1	TGCGCCAGCAGCTTGACAGGGGGCGGGAACTCCTACAATGAGCAGTTCTTC	CASSLTGGGNSYNEQFF
few	TRBV25-1	TRBJ2-7	-	TGTGCCAGCAGTGAATTTCTTCGTGAAGCTCGGGGCGAGCAGTACTTC	CASSEFLREARGEQYF
-	TRBV7-6	TRBJ2-1	TRBD2	TGTGCCAGCAGCTGGCTAGCGGGAGAGTACAATGAGCAGTTCTTC	CASSWLAGEYNEQFF
-	TRBV6-1	TRBJ2-7	TRBD2	TGTGCCAGCAGTGGACTAGCGGGACTCCCCTACGAGCAGTACTTC	CASSGLAGLPYEQYF
-	TRBV28	TRBJ2-6	-	TGTGCCAGCAGTTTCGGGGGACTCTCTGGGGCCAACGTCCTGACTTTC	CASSFGGLSGANVLTF
-	TRBV30	TRBJ2-7	TRBD1	TGTGCCTGGAGTACCGGACAGGGACAAGGGCAGTACTTC	CAWSTGQGQGQYF
-	TRBV11-2	TRBJ2-1	TRBD2	TGTGCCAGCAGCCCGCCCGGGGGGAATGAGCAGTTCTTC	CASSPPGGNEQFF
-	TRBV29-1	TRBJ1-2	-	TGCAGCGTTGAATACGGAGGGGCACGGGGCTATGGCTACACCTTC	CSVEYGGARGYGYTF
-	TRBV28	TRBJ1-2	-	TGTGCCAGCAGTTTCAGACAGGACGGAGTAGATGGCTACACCTTC	CASSFRQDGVDGYTF